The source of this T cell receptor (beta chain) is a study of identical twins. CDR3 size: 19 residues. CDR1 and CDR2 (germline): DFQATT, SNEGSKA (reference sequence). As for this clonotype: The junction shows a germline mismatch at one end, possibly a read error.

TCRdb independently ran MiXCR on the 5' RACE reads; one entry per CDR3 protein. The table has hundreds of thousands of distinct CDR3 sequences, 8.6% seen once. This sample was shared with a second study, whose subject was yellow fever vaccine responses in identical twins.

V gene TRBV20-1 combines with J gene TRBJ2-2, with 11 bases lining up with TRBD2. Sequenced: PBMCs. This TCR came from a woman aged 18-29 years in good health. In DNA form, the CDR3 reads TGCTGTGCTAGACATGAAACCCTAGCGGGGGGCCTGAACACCGGGGAGCTGTTTTTT. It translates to CCARHETLAGGLNTGELFF.